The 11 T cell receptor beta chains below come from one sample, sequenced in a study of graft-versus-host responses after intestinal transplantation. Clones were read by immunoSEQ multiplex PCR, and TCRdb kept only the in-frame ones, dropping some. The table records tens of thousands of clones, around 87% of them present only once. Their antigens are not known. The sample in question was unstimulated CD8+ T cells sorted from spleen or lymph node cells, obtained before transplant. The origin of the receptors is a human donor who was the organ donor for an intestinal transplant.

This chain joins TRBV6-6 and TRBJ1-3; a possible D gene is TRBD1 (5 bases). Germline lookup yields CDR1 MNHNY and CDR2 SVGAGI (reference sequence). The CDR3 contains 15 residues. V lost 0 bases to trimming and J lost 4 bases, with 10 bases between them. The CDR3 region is CASSYSEEGGNTIYF. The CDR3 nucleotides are TGTGCCAGCAGTTACTCTGAGGAGGGGGGAAACACCATATATTTT.

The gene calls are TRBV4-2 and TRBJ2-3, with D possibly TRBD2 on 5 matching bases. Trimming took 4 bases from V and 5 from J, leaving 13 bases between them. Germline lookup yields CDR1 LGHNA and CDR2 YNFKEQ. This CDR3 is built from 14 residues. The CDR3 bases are TGTGCCAGCAGCCTCCCCCGGGCGGGAGATACGCAGTATTTT. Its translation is CASSLPRAGDTQYF.

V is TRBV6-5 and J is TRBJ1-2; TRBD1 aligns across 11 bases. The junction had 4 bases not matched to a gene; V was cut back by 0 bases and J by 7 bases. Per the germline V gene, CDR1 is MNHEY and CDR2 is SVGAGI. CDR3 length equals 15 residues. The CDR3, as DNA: TGTGCCAGCAGTTACTCCGGACAGGGGGCCGGTGGCTACACCTTC. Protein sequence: CASSYSGQGAGGYTF.

The CDR3 coding sequence is TGCGCCAGCAGCCCCGGGATCACAGATACGCAGTATTTT. Protein product: CASSPGITDTQYF. This chain uses TRBV5-1 with TRBJ2-3, with a weak D call TRBD2 (5 bases). Germline V gene data show CDR1 as SGHRS and CDR2 as YFSETQ. The CDR3 extends over 13 amino acids. Trimming took 4 bases from V and 2 from J, leaving 8 bases between them. Complete variable domain (other parts from reference TRBV5-1 and TRBJ2-3): KAGVTQTPRYLIKTRGQQVTLSCSPISGHRSVSWYQQTPGQGLQFLFEYFSETQRNKGNFPGRFSGRQFSNSRSEMNVSTLELGDSALYLCASSPGITDTQYFGPGTRLTVL.

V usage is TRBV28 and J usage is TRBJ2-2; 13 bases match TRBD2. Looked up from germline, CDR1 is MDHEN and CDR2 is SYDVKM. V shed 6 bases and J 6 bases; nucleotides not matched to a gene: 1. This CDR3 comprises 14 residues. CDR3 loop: CASSGLAGAGELFF. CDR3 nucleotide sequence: TGTGCCAGCAGCGGACTAGCGGGGGCCGGGGAGCTGTTTTTT.

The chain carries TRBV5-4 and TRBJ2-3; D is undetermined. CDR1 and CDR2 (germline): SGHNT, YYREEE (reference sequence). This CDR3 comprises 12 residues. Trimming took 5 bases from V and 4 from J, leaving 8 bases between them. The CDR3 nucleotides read TGTGCCAGCAGTATGGCGGCAGATACGCAGTATTTT. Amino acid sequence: CASSMAADTQYF.

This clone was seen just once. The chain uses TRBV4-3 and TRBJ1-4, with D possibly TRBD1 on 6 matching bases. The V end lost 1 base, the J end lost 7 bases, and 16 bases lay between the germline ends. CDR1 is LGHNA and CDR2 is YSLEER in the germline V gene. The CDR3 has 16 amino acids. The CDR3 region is CASSQASGRGSEKLFF. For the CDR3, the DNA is TGCGCCAGCAGCCAAGCTTCTGGCAGGGGATCTGAAAAACTGTTTTTT.

Here the CDR3 reads CASSAGHLNQPQHF. CDR3 nucleotides: TGTGCCAGCAGTGCCGGACACCTCAATCAGCCCCAGCATTTT. The chain recombines TRBV6-1 with TRBJ1-5, with D maybe TRBD1 (5 bases). With 4 bases removed from V and 3 bases from J, the gap between germline ends came to 10 bases. The germline V gene encodes CDR1 MNHNS and CDR2 SASEGT. The CDR3 has 14 residues.

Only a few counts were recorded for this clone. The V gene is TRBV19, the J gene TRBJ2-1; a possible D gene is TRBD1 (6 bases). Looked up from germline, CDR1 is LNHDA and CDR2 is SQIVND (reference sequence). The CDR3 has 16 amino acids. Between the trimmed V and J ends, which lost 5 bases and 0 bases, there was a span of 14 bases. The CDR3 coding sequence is TGTGCCAGTAGTGCTCACCAGGGGAGCTCCTACAATGAGCAGTTCTTC. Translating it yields CASSAHQGSSYNEQFF.

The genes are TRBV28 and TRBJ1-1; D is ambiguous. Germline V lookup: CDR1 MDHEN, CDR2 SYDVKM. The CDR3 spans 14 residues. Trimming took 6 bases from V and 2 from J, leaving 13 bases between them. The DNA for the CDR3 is TGTGCCAGCAGCGGAGCCGGGAGAAACACTGAAGCTTTCTTT. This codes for CASSGAGRNTEAFF.

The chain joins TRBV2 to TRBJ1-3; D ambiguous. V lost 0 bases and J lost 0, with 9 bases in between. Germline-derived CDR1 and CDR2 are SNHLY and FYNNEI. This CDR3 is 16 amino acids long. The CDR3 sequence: CASSEAQWSSGNTIYF. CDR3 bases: TGTGCCAGCAGTGAAGCCCAGTGGAGCTCTGGAAACACCATATATTTT. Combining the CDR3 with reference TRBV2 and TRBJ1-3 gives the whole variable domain EPEVTQTPSHQVTQMGQEVILRCVPISNHLYFYWYRQILGQKVEFLVSFYNNEISEKSEIFDDQFSVERPDGSNFTLKIRSTKLEDSAMYFCASSEAQWSSGNTIYFGEGSWLTVV.